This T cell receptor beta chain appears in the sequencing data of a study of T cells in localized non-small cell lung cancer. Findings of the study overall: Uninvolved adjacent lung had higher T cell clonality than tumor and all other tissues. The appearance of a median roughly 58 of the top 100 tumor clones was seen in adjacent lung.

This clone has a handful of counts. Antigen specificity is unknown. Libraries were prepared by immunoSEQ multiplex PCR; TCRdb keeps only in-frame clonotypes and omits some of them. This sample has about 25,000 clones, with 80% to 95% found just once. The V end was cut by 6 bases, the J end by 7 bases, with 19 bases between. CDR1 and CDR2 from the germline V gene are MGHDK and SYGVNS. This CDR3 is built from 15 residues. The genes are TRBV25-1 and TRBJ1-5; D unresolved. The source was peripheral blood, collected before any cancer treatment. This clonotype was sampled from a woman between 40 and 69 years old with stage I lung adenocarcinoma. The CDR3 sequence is CASRVRTISAQPQHF. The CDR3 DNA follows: TGTGCCAGCAGGGTAAGGACGATCTCAGCCCAGCCCCAGCATTTT. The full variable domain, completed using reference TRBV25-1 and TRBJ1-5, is EADIYQTPRYLVIGTGKKITLECSQTMGHDKMYWYQQDPGMELHLIHYSYGVNSTEKGDLSSESTVSRIRTEHFPLTLESARPSHTSQYLCASRVRTISAQPQHFGDGTRLSIL.